What follows are 13 T cell receptor beta chains derived from one specimen sequenced in a study of CD8+CD57+ T cells in acquired aplastic anemia. An expansion of CD8+CD57+ cells by flow cytometry had been shown in patients chosen for sequencing. Template material for TCR beta VDJ and CDR3 profiling consisted of genomic DNA. TCRdb called the reads again in MiXCR, with one record for every CDR3 protein. Of roughly 160,000 distinct CDR3 sequences detected, over 55% appear once; the ten largest clones hold more than 35%. The source material was sorted CD4+, CD8+, or CD8+CD57+ T cells (not recorded which) from PBMCs. The receptor source for this set is a human donor with aplastic anemia.

The sample holds many counts of this clonotype. The rearrangement uses TRBV6-5 and TRBJ2-3; weak D call: TRBD1 (5 bases). Germline loops: CDR1 MNHEY, CDR2 SVGAGI. V lost 1 base and J lost 0, with 11 bases in between. There are 16 residues in the CDR3. The CDR3 here is CASSYFRATSTDTQYF. As DNA, the CDR3 is TGTGCCAGCAGTTACTTCAGGGCAACTAGCACAGATACGCAGTATTTT.

This clonotype was detected only a few times. This chain joins TRBV10-3 and TRBJ1-1; TRBD1 agrees at 9 bases. V dropped 10 bases and J dropped 1; count of bases not matched to a gene: 10. Germline V lookup: CDR1 ENHRY, CDR2 SYGVKD. The CDR3 is made up of 15 amino acids. CDR3 DNA: TGTGCCACCCTGACAGGGGGAGACCAGAACACTGAAGCTTTCTTT. Protein product: CATLTGGDQNTEAFF.

The chain employs TRBV6-6 and TRBJ2-1; TRBD2 matches at 7 bases. CDR1 MNHNY and CDR2 SVGAGI come from the germline V gene (reference sequence). With 3 bases clipped from V and 13 bases from J, the junction kept 12 bases outside the gene matches. The CDR3 spans 14 residues. The CDR3 sequence: CASSYSSSSGSQFF. The CDR3 region has the DNA TGTGCCAGCAGTTATTCGTCGTCTAGCGGATCCCAGTTCTTC.

The J gene is TRBJ2-7, the V gene TRBV7-9; 7 bases are shared with TRBD1. CDR3 size: 15 residues. The V gene's germline CDR1 is SEHNR and CDR2 FQNEAQ (reference sequence). V shed 1 base, J shed 2 bases, and the junction held 5 bases outside the gene matches. CDR3 amino acids: CASSLGSGGTYEQYF. For the CDR3, the DNA is TGTGCCAGCAGCTTAGGCTCAGGGGGAACCTACGAGCAGTACTTC.

This sequence joins TRBV19 and TRBJ1-2; possible D gene TRBD1, 5 bases. CDR1 and CDR2 (germline): LNHDA, SQIVND (reference sequence). V was shortened by 5 bases and J by 3 bases, with 13 bases between the two germline ends. The CDR3 is 14 amino acids. CDR3 in amino acids: CASSRSGDDYGYTF. DNA for the CDR3: TGTGCCAGTAGTCGTTCGGGGGATGACTATGGCTACACCTTC. The variable domain in full, completed from reference TRBV19 and TRBJ1-2, reads DGGITQSPKYLFRKEGQNVTLSCEQNLNHDAMYWYRQDPGQGLRLIYYSQIVNDFQKGDIAEGYSVSREKKESFPLTVTSAQKNPTAFYLCASSRSGDDYGYTFGSGTRLTVV.

The chain has TRBV7-9 and TRBJ2-2; perhaps D is TRBD1 or TRBD2 (6 bases each). V lost 6 bases, J lost 0 bases, and 23 bases lay in between. Per germline, CDR1 SEHNR and CDR2 FQNEAQ (reference sequence). This CDR3 spans 19 amino acids. The CDR3, as DNA: TGTGCCAGCAGGGGGTTTGGTTCAGGGGACTTCGCGAACACCGGGGAGCTGTTTTTT. This sequence encodes CASRGFGSGDFANTGELFF. The variable domain in full, completed from reference TRBV7-9 and TRBJ2-2, reads DTGVSQNPRHKITKRGQNVTFRCDPISEHNRLYWYRQTLGQGPEFLTYFQNEAQLEKSRLLSDRFSAERPKGSFSTLEIQRTEQGDSAMYLCASRGFGSGDFANTGELFFGEGSRLTVL.

The chain carries TRBV20-1 and TRBJ2-1, with 12 bases that match TRBD1. Losses at the gene ends were 3 bases for V and 8 bases for J; bases not matched to a gene: 8. Germline V lookup: CDR1 DFQATT, CDR2 SNEGSKA (reference sequence). The CDR3 covers 15 residues. In DNA form, the CDR3 reads TGCAGTGCTAGCCCTCCGGGACAGGGGGCAGATGAGCAGTTCTTC. It encodes CSASPPGQGADEQFF.

The rearrangement uses TRBV7-8 and TRBJ2-1; possibly TRBD1 for D (6 bases). In germline, CDR1 is SGHVS, CDR2 FQNEAQ. V shed 5 bases and J shed 9 bases, with 14 bases lying between them. The CDR3 covers 13 residues. The CDR3 coding sequence is TGTGCCAGCAGCCTTGACAGGATCCTTGAGCAGTTCTTC. This sequence encodes CASSLDRILEQFF.

A remark on this clonotype: At one boundary the junction diverges from the germline segment, which might be a read error. The V and J genes are TRBV6-4 and TRBJ2-6; 10 bases map to TRBD1. This CDR3 has 13 residues. From germline, CDR1 is MRHNA and CDR2 SNTAGT. The CDR3 DNA is TGTGCCAGCAGTGGGACAGGGGGCAACGTCCTGACTTTC. Encoded protein: CASSGTGGNVLTF.

The chain carries TRBV12-3 or TRBV12-4 and TRBJ1-2; D is undetermined. This CDR3 spans 14 amino acids. The V gene lost 2 bases and the J gene lost 0 bases, with 7 bases spanning the gap. The DNA for the CDR3 is TGTGCCAGCAGTTTATCGGGGACTAACTATGGCTACACCTTC. Its protein product is CASSLSGTNYGYTF.

This chain uses TRBV11-2 with TRBJ1-2; tentative D call: TRBD1 (6 bases). The germline V and J ends were trimmed by 0 bases and 4 bases, with 15 bases remaining between them. Germline V CDR1 and CDR2: SGHAT, FQNNGV. The CDR3 extends over 16 amino acids. The CDR3 DNA follows: TGTGCCAGCAGCTTAGACAGGGGCCGAAGATCCTATGGCTACACCTTC. Protein: CASSLDRGRRSYGYTF.

About this clonotype: A junction end diverges from the germline sequence, so it may reflect a read error. CDR3 region: CASSQGIQGFTSYEQYF. The CDR3 nucleotides are TGCGCCAGCAGCCAAGGCATCCAGGGCTTCACTAGCTACGAGCAGTACTTC. The V call is TRBV7-9, the J call TRBJ2-7; D possibly uses TRBD1 or TRBD2 (5 bases each). From germline, CDR1 is SEHNR and CDR2 FQNEAQ (reference sequence). CDR3 length: 17 residues.

The chain has TRBV7-3 and TRBJ1-1; D is undetermined. The CDR3 spans 11 residues. Germline V gene lookup returns CDR1 SGHTA and CDR2 FQGTGA. V shed 5 bases and J shed 7 bases, with 8 bases lying between them. CDR3 sequence: CASSERGEAFF. The CDR3 DNA follows: TGTGCCAGCAGCGAACGTGGTGAAGCTTTCTTT.